These T cell receptor beta chains were read from a single sample in a study of vaccination and CD4 T cells after COVID-19. The antigens of these receptors remain unknown. MiXCR, run by TCRdb on the PCR reads, gives a single entry per CDR3 protein. The sample consists of about 6,300 distinct CDR3 sequences, 65% to 70% of them appearing once. Sequencing was carried out using CD4+ T cells from blood, cultured in vitro. These receptors came from a human donor who had recovered from COVID-19. The CDR3 runs from the conserved cysteine through the conserved F or W. D genes are given only for firm matches. Clone size appears in some rows only: once, few, many, or a class for an expanded clone.

d_gene | j_gene | v_gene | len | abundance | CDR3nt | CDR3aa
TRBD1 | TRBJ1-2 | TRBV10-3 | 18 | . | TGTGCCGTCAGTGAATCTTGGGGGACAGGGGTGTTCGGCTATGGCTACACCTTC | CAVSESWGTGVFGYGYTF
TRBD1 | TRBJ2-7 | TRBV6-1 | 16 | . | TGTGCCAGCACGAAAACGTGGTGGGACAGTTCCTACGAGCAGTACTTC | CASTKTWWDSSYEQYF
. | TRBJ1-1 | TRBV19 | 14 | . | TGTGCCAGTAGTTCCAGGACGGGGAACACTGAAGCTTTCTTT | CASSSRTGNTEAFF
. | TRBJ1-6 | TRBV7-9 | 14 | . | TGTGCCAGCAGCTACAGCTCCTATAATTCACCCCTCCACTTT | CASSYSSYNSPLHF
. | TRBJ1-6 | TRBV19 | 13 | . | TGTGCCAGTAGTATGTCGGGGAATTCACCCCTCCACTTT | CASSMSGNSPLHF
. | TRBJ1-5 | TRBV20-1 | 16 | few | TGCAGTGCTACCCATGCCGGGGTTAAGGGCAATCAGCCCCAGCATTTT | CSATHAGVKGNQPQHF
. | TRBJ1-2 | TRBV10-3 | 14 | . | TGTGCCATCAGTGATGGCGCTTTTGGCTATGGCTACACCTTC | CAISDGAFGYGYTF
. | TRBJ1-6 | TRBV20-1 | 20 | . | TGCAGTGCTAGAGGGCTAAGGGGCGATTACCCGAGCTCCTATAATTCACCCCTCCACTTT | CSARGLRGDYPSSYNSPLHF
TRBD2 | TRBJ2-1 | TRBV20-1 | 13 | . | TGCAGTGCTAGGCCCCCGGGGACTACCCTCGAACTCTTC | CSARPPGTTLELF
TRBD2 | TRBJ2-3 | TRBV6-1 | 14 | medium-sized | TGTGCCAGCAGGCGGGGGGCACGCACAGATACGCAGTATTTT | CASRRGARTDTQYF
. | TRBJ2-1 | TRBV2 | 15 | once | TGTGCCAGCAGGCGACTACAGGGAACCTACAATGAGCAGTTCTTC | CASRRLQGTYNEQFF
. | TRBJ1-1 | TRBV10-3 | 13 | . | TGTGCCATCAGTCCCTCAGGGAACACTGAAGCTTTCTTT | CAISPSGNTEAFF
. | TRBJ1-1 | TRBV2 | 14 | . | TGTGCCAGCAATAAAGGACGGGAGAACACTGAAGCTTTCTTT | CASNKGRENTEAFF
. | TRBJ1-2 | TRBV15 | 11 | . | TGTGCCACCAGCAGAGGTTTGAGCTACACCTTC | CATSRGLSYTF
. | TRBJ1-5 | TRBV15 | 13 | . | TGTGCCACCAGCAGAGACGGGGATCAGCCCCAGCATTTT | CATSRDGDQPQHF
TRBD2 | TRBJ2-3 | TRBV27 | 16 | . | TGTGCCAGCAGTCCCCTAGCGGGAGGGCCCTCAGATACGCAGTATTTT | CASSPLAGGPSDTQYF
. | TRBJ1-6 | TRBV30 | 14 | . | TGTGCCTGGAGTGTAACAGGAGGGGATTCACCCCTCCACTTT | CAWSVTGGDSPLHF
. | TRBJ2-7 | TRBV12-3/TRBV12-4 | 16 | once | TGTGCCAGCAGTCCGGGGACAAAGGGGCGTTCCTACGAGCAGTACTTC | CASSPGTKGRSYEQYF
TRBD1 | TRBJ1-2 | TRBV20-1 | 13 | few | TGCAGTGCTAGAGACGCCAGGGGGTATGGCTACACCTTC | CSARDARGYGYTF
TRBD1 | TRBJ1-2 | TRBV7-8 | 16 | . | TGTGCCAGCAGCCAACGACAGGGTAACGCTAACTATGGCTACACCTTC | CASSQRQGNANYGYTF
TRBD1 | TRBJ1-3 | TRBV20-1 | 16 | . | TGCAGTGCTAGAACAGGGGGAGCCTCCTCTGGAAACACCATATATTTT | CSARTGGASSGNTIYF
TRBD2 | TRBJ2-7 | TRBV20-1 | 15 | . | TGCAGTGCTACCGCACTAGCGGGAGCCTCCTACGAGCAGTACTTC | CSATALAGASYEQYF
TRBD1 | TRBJ1-1 | TRBV9 | 13 | . | TGTGCCAGCAGCGACACAGGGGAGGCTGAAGCTTTCTTT | CASSDTGEAEAFF
. | TRBJ2-5 | TRBV20-1 | 14 | . | TGCAGTGCTAGTAAGGAGGGTGGCCAAGAGACCCAGTACTTC | CSASKEGGQETQYF
. | TRBJ1-6 | TRBV7-2 | 14 | . | TGTGCCAGCAGCTTGGTATGGCGGGATTCACCCCTCCACTTT | CASSLVWRDSPLHF
. | TRBJ2-3 | TRBV20-1 | 15 | . | TGCAGTGCCCCGCGTGGCGGAGCTAGCACAGATACGCAGTATTTT | CSAPRGGASTDTQYF
TRBD1 | TRBJ1-6 | TRBV6-2/TRBV6-3 | 14 | few | TGTGCCAGCAGTAGACCAGGGGGAGGTTCACCCCTCCACTTT | CASSRPGGGSPLHF
. | TRBJ2-1 | TRBV7-2 | 13 | . | TGTGCCAGCAGCTTAGGCACTTACAATGAGCAGTTCTTC | CASSLGTYNEQFF
TRBD2 | TRBJ2-7 | TRBV29-1 | 13 | . | TGCAGCGCCAGCCTCGGGTGGACTAGCGAGCAGTACTTC | CSASLGWTSEQYF
TRBD1 | TRBJ1-2 | TRBV7-3 | 13 | . | TGTGCCAGCAGCCCCACAGGGGGCTATGGCTACACCTTC | CASSPTGGYGYTF
. | TRBJ1-5 | TRBV21-1 | 18 | . | TGTGCCAGCAGCAAAGGGGCCGGGACGGACTATAGCAATCAGCCCCAGCATTTT | CASSKGAGTDYSNQPQHF
TRBD2 | TRBJ2-1 | TRBV27 | 15 | . | TGTGCCAGCAGTTTGGTCGGGAGGGCCTACAATGAGCAGTTCTTC | CASSLVGRAYNEQFF
TRBD1 | TRBJ1-2 | TRBV6-1 | 16 | few | TGTGCCAGCAGGACGACAGGGGGTCTGGGGGGTTATGGCTACACCTTC | CASRTTGGLGGYGYTF
. | TRBJ1-1 | TRBV7-9 | 17 | once | TGTGCCAGCAGCTTAACTTCGGGAGAACGTTTGAACACTGAAGCTTTCTTT | CASSLTSGERLNTEAFF
TRBD1 | TRBJ2-5 | TRBV5-4 | 14 | . | TGTGCCAGCAGCATGGGGGACAGCCAAGAGACCCAGTACTTC | CASSMGDSQETQYF
TRBD1 | TRBJ2-7 | TRBV6-1 | 17 | . | TGTGCCATCAGTGCCCGACGGGCGGGCAGACAGGGTTACGAGCAGTACTTC | CAISARRAGRQGYEQYF
. | TRBJ1-1 | TRBV2 | 11 | medium-sized | TGTGCCAGCAGTAGATACACTGAAGCTTTCTTT | CASSRYTEAFF
. | TRBJ2-7 | TRBV6-5 | 14 | once | TGTGCCAGCAGTTACTCCTACAGCTCCTACGAGCAGTACTTC | CASSYSYSSYEQYF
. | TRBJ2-5 | TRBV6-1 | 14 | . | TGTGCCAGCAACTCATATTCCGGGCAAGAGACCCAGTACTTC | CASNSYSGQETQYF
. | TRBJ1-5 | TRBV6-2/TRBV6-3 | 14 | . | TGTGCCAGCAATACGGACAGAAGCAATCAGCCCCAGCATTTT | CASNTDRSNQPQHF
. | TRBJ2-7 | TRBV20-1 | 16 | . | TGCAGTGCTAGAGATTCGGGTTCTTGGGGTGCCTACGAGCAGTACTTC | CSARDSGSWGAYEQYF
. | TRBJ1-5 | TRBV7-2 | 14 | once | TGTGCCAGCAGCCAGCGACGGGGCAGCCAGCCCCAGCATTTT | CASSQRRGSQPQHF
TRBD1 | TRBJ2-7 | TRBV20-1 | 15 | . | TGCAGTGCTAGTGATCCGGGACAGGGATCCTACGAGCAGTACTTC | CSASDPGQGSYEQYF
. | TRBJ2-3 | TRBV20-1 | 12 | . | TGCAGTGCCGGCCACTCGCGAGATACGCAGTATTTT | CSAGHSRDTQYF
TRBD2 | TRBJ2-7 | TRBV6-1 | 15 | hyperexpanded | TGTGCCAGCGGGGCGGGAGGCACTTCCTCCTACGAGCAGTACTTC | CASGAGGTSSYEQYF